This TCR beta chain is from a study of graft-versus-host responses after intestinal transplantation. Study-wide context: Each of the recipients got a multivisceral, liver-intestinal, or isolated intestinal transplant. Anti-thymocyte globulin induction was given to all recipients, followed by tacrolimus and steroids for around three years.

Germline CDR1 is DFQATT and CDR2 is SNEGSKA (reference sequence). Trimming stripped 3 bases from V and 6 bases from J, with 6 bases between. The CDR3 sequence is 10 residues long. Clones were sequenced by immunoSEQ multiplex PCR, and TCRdb holds only the in-frame ones, with some missing. The sample has over 85,000 clones; 85% to 95% are singletons. Study conclusions and caveats: There were GvH clones found in recipient marrow, and some of them appeared first in ileum or blood. Graft-donor T cell macrochimerism coincided with high graft-versus-host to host-versus-graft clonal ratios in allografts.

As concerns this clone: The antigen is undetermined.

This specimen was unstimulated CD8+ T cells sorted from spleen or lymph node cells, taken before intestinal transplant. This receptor was obtained from a human donor who received an intestinal transplant. This chain connects TRBV20-1 to TRBJ2-7; D remains ambiguous. The CDR3 DNA follows: TGCAGTGCTAGCCGGAGCGAGCAGTACTTC. Its protein product is CSASRSEQYF.